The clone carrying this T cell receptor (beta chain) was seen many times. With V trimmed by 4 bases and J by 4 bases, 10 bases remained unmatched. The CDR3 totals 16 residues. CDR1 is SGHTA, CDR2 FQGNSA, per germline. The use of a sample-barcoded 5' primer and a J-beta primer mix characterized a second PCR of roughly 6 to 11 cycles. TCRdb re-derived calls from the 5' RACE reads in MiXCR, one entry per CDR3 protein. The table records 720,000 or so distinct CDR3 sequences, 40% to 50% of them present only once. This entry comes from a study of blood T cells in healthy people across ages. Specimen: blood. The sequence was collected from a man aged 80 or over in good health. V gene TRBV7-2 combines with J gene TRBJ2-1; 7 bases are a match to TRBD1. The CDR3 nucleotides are TGTGCCAGCAGCTCTCCTTGGGGGACAGATTACAATGAGCAGTTCTTC. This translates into CASSSPWGTDYNEQFF.